A single sample is the source of the 15 T cell receptor beta chains below, sequenced in a study of blood T cell repertoires in COVID-19. TCRdb's table, derived via immunoSEQ multiplex PCR, lists solely in-frame clones and lacks some. The data show 53,000 or so clones, around 90% seen once. Specimen: peripheral blood. The receptor source for this set is a man older than 75 with acute or convalescent COVID-19.

The gene calls are TRBV6-5 and TRBJ2-6; D is ambiguous. This CDR3 is 14 amino acids long. Trimming removed 6 bases at V and 0 bases at J, with 6 bases between. The germline CDR1 and CDR2 sequences are MNHEY and SVGAGI. The CDR3 DNA reads TGTGCCAGCAGAGCACCCTCTGGGGCCAACGTCCTGACTTTC. As protein: CASRAPSGANVLTF.

The table lists this clone with a count of one. The V gene is TRBV12-3 or TRBV12-4, the J gene TRBJ1-4; D unresolved. Between the trimmed V and J ends, which lost 3 bases and 8 bases, there was a span of 10 bases. There are 13 residues in the CDR3. This CDR3 is CASSFAGREKLFF. The CDR3 DNA sequence: TGTGCCAGCAGTTTCGCAGGTCGGGAAAAACTGTTTTTT.

The chain employs TRBV18 and TRBJ1-1, with TRBD1 identical over 11 bases. Germline V CDR1 and CDR2: KGHSH, LQKENI. Losses at the gene ends were 4 bases for V and 5 bases for J; bases not matched to a gene: 6. The CDR3 runs to 15 residues. The CDR3 region is CASSLGQGAYTEAFF. The CDR3, as DNA: TGTGCCAGCTCACTTGGACAGGGGGCTTATACTGAAGCTTTCTTT.

J is TRBJ1-5 and V is TRBV4-1; TRBD1 might be the D (6 bases). The CDR3 runs to 17 residues. The V end was cut by 6 bases, the J end by 3 bases, with 21 bases between. Germline V CDR1 and CDR2: MGHRA, YSYEKL. The CDR3 DNA is TGCGCCAGCAGGGCCGAAGCACAGGGATATGACAATCAGCCCCAGCATTTT. This codes for CASRAEAQGYDNQPQHF.

The chain links TRBV3-1 (or the pseudogene TRBV3-2) to TRBJ1-2, with D possibly TRBD1 on 6 matching bases. This CDR3 has 15 residues. The germline CDR1 and CDR2 sequences are LGHDT and YNNKEL (reference sequence). V dropped 7 bases and J dropped 2 bases, with 17 bases sitting between them. The CDR3: CASTRTPQGNYGYTF. The CDR3, as DNA: TGTGCCAGCACCCGAACCCCCCAGGGGAACTATGGCTACACCTTC.

The gene calls are TRBV10-3 and TRBJ2-2; D is ambiguous. Germline V CDR1 and CDR2: ENHRY, SYGVKD. The CDR3 totals 12 residues. V lost 8 bases, J lost 6 bases, and 10 bases lay in between. The CDR3 sequence is CAIGPQPGELFF. As DNA, the CDR3 is TGTGCCATCGGGCCTCAGCCCGGGGAGCTGTTTTTT.

J is TRBJ1-1 and V is TRBV7-2, with D possibly matching TRBD1 (5 bases). The CDR3 is made up of 14 amino acids. In germline, CDR1 is SGHTA, CDR2 FQGNSA. Trimming removed 1 base at V and 4 bases at J, with 10 bases between. The CDR3 region is CASSLGWGGTEAFF. CDR3 nucleotide sequence: TGTGCCAGCAGCTTAGGCTGGGGGGGCACTGAAGCTTTCTTT.

This clone was detected only a few times. This rearrangement joins TRBV2 to TRBJ2-5; D might be TRBD1 (6 bases). The V gene lost 6 bases and the J gene lost 1 base, with 12 bases spanning the gap. The CDR3 contains 14 residues. The germline V gene encodes CDR1 SNHLY and CDR2 FYNNEI. The CDR3 reads CASSLGTTQETQYF. The CDR3 DNA is TGTGCCAGCAGCCTAGGGACAACCCAAGAGACCCAGTACTTC.

The chain recombines TRBV5-4 with TRBJ2-2; D remains unclear. Trimming took 0 bases from V and 1 from J, leaving 7 bases between them. The CDR3 length is 15 residues. Per the germline V gene, CDR1 is SGHNT and CDR2 is YYREEE (reference sequence). This chain's CDR3 is CASSLDSMNTGELFF. For the CDR3, the DNA is TGTGCCAGCAGCTTGGACTCTATGAACACCGGGGAGCTGTTTTTT.

This chain uses TRBV24-1 with TRBJ1-6; the match to TRBD1 covers 12 bases. There are 17 residues in the CDR3. Germline V gene sequence: CDR1 KGHDR, CDR2 SFDVKD. With 6 bases clipped from V and 9 bases from J, the junction kept 11 bases outside the gene matches. CDR3 sequence reads: CATSLPAGGQGASPLHF. CDR3 DNA sequence: TGTGCCACCAGTCTACCGGCGGGGGGACAGGGGGCTTCACCCCTCCACTTT.

V is TRBV6-5 and J is TRBJ1-1, with D possibly matching TRBD1 (6 bases). With 6 bases removed from V and 3 bases from J, the gap between germline ends came to 14 bases. The V gene's germline CDR1 is MNHEY and CDR2 SVGAGI. This CDR3 has 14 residues. In DNA form, the CDR3 reads TGTGCCAGCAGCCAACAGGGAGGGGACACTGAAGCTTTCTTT. It translates to CASSQQGGDTEAFF.

This clone was observed a few times. J is TRBJ1-1 and V is TRBV7-2; no reliable D call. This CDR3 is 14 amino acids long. Trimming shortened V by 6 bases and J by 1 base, and 12 bases separated the two germline ends. Germline CDR1 is SGHTA and CDR2 is FQGNSA. CDR3 sequence: CASRETGRNTEAFF. The CDR3 nucleotides are TGTGCCAGCAGAGAGACGGGGAGGAACACTGAAGCTTTCTTT.

This clone was recorded a few times. V is TRBV9 and J is TRBJ2-3; TRBD2 matches 14 bases. J gave up 5 bases and V 4 bases, and 9 bases lay outside the gene matches. The length of the CDR3 is 17 residues. Germline V gene sequence: CDR1 SGDLS, CDR2 YYNGEE. The CDR3 spells CASSSPTSGGAVDTQYF. CDR3 coding DNA: TGTGCCAGCAGCTCTCCGACTAGCGGGGGGGCTGTAGATACGCAGTATTTT.

The gene calls are TRBV5-1 and TRBJ1-3; D perhaps matches TRBD1 (6 bases). CDR3 length equals 14 residues. The germline V and J ends were trimmed by 3 bases and 2 bases, with 9 bases remaining between them. Germline values: CDR1 SGHRS, CDR2 YFSETQ. This CDR3 is CASSSQGPGNTIYF. The DNA of the CDR3 is TGCGCCAGCAGCTCACAGGGCCCTGGAAACACCATATATTTT.

This clone was seen just once. The chain is built from TRBV18 and TRBJ2-7, with 9 bases that match TRBD1. Losses at the gene ends were 6 bases for V and 6 bases for J; bases not matched to a gene: 9. This CDR3 is 14 amino acids long. Germline values: CDR1 KGHSH, CDR2 LQKENI. The DNA for the CDR3 is TGTGCCAGCTCGGACACAGGGGGCCCTCGCGAGCAGTACTTC. Translated, it gives CASSDTGGPREQYF.